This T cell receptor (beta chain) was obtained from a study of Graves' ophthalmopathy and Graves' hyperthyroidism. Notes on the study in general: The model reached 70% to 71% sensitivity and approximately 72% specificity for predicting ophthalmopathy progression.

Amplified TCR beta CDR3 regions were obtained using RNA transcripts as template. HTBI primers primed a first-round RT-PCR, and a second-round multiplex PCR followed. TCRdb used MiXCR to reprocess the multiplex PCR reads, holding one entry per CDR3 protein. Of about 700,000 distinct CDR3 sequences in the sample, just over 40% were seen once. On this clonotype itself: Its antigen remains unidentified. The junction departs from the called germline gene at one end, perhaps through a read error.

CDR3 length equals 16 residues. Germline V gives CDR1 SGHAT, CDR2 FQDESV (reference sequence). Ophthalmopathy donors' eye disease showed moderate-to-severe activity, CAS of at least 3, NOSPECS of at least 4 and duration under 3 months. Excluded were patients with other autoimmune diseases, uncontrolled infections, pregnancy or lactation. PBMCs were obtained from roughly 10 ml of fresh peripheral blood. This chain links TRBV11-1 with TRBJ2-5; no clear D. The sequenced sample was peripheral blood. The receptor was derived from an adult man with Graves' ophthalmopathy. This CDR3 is CASSPSTSASQEAQYF. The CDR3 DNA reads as TGTGCCAGCAGCCCATCGACAAGCGCCTCCCAAGAGGCCCAGTACTTC.